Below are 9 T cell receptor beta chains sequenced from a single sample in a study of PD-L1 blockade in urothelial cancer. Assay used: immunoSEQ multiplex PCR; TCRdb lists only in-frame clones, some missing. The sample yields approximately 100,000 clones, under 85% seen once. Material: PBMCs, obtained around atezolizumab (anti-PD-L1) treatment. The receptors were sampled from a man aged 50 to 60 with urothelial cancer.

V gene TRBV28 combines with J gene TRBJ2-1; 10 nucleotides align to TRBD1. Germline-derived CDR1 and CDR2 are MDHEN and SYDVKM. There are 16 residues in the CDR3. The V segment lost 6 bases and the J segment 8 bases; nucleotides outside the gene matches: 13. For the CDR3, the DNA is TGTGCCAGCAGCCCTCCACCCGGGACAGGGGTCCATGAGCAGTTCTTC. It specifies CASSPPPGTGVHEQFF.

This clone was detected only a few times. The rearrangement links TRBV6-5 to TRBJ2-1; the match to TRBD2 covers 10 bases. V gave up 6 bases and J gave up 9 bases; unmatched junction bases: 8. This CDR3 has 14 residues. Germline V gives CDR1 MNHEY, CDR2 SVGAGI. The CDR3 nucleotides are TGTGCCAGCAGAAGAGCGGGAGGGCGAGGTGAGCAGTTCTTC. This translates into CASRRAGGRGEQFF.

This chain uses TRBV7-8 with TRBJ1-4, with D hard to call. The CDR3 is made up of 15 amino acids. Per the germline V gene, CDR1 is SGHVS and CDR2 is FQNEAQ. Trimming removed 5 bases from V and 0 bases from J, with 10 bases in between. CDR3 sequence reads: CASSPTVATNEKLFF. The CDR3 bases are TGTGCCAGCAGCCCAACAGTCGCAACTAATGAAAAACTGTTTTTT.

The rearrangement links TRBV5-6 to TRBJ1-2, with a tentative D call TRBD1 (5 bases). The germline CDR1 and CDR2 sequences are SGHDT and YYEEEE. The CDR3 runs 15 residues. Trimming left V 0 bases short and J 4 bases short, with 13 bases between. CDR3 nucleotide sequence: TGTGCCAGCAGCTTGGCCAGGGCAGACATCTATGGCTACACCTTC. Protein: CASSLARADIYGYTF.

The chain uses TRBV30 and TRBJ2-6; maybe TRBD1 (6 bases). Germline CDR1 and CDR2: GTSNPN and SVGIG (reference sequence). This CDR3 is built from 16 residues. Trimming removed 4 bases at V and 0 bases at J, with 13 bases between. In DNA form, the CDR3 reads TGTGCCTGGACGACAGGCGCGAGCTCTGGGGCCAACGTCCTGACTTTC. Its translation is CAWTTGASSGANVLTF.

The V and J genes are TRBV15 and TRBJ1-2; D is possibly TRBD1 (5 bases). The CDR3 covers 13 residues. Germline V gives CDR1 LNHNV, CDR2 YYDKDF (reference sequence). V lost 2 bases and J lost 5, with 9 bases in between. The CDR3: CATSRPGGYGYTF. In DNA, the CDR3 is TGTGCCACCAGCAGACCTGGGGGGTATGGCTACACCTTC.

This chain's CDR3 is CASAPTGAGSYEQYF. The CDR3, as DNA: TGTGCCAGCGCCCCCACGGGTGCGGGCTCCTACGAGCAGTACTTC. J is TRBJ2-7 and V is TRBV5-5, with D perhaps matching TRBD2 (5 bases). Germline lookup yields CDR1 SGHKS and CDR2 YYEKEE (reference sequence). Trimming shortened V by 7 bases and J by 0 bases, and 17 bases separated the two germline ends. The CDR3 has 15 residues. Using reference TRBV5-5 and TRBJ2-7 for the parts outside the CDR3, the full variable domain is DAGVTQSPTHLIKTRGQQVTLRCSPISGHKSVSWYQQVLGQGPQFIFQYYEKEERGRGNFPDRFSARQFPNYSSELNVNALLLGDSALYLCASAPTGAGSYEQYFGPGTRLTVT.

The CDR3 sequence is CASSQSPGIKGDTQYF. CDR3 DNA: TGTGCCAGCTCACAATCCCCAGGGATTAAGGGAGATACGCAGTATTTT. The gene calls are TRBV18 and TRBJ2-3, with D possibly TRBD1 on 5 matching bases. CDR1 and CDR2 from the germline V gene are KGHSH and LQKENI. Trimming removed 4 bases at V and 5 bases at J, with 19 bases between. The CDR3 extends over 16 amino acids.

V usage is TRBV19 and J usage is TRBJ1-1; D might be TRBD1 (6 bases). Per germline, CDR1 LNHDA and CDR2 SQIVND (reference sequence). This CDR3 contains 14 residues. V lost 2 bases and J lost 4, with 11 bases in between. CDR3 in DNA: TGTGCCAGTAGTATAAGGGAGGGGGTCACTGAAGCTTTCTTT. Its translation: CASSIREGVTEAFF. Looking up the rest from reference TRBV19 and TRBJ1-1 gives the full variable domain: DGGITQSPKYLFRKEGQNVTLSCEQNLNHDAMYWYRQDPGQGLRLIYYSQIVNDFQKGDIAEGYSVSREKKESFPLTVTSAQKNPTAFYLCASSIREGVTEAFFGQGTRLTVV.